This T cell receptor beta chain emerged from a study of OX40 agonist ivuxolimab in advanced cancers. Study as a whole: The treatment was a fully human IgG2 OX40 agonist, ivuxolimab. Three patients, one with hepatocellular carcinoma and two with cutaneous melanoma, achieved partial responses.

Germline V CDR1 and CDR2: SGHAT, FQNNGV. V lost 5 bases and J 7 bases, leaving 17 bases between the germline ends. The CDR3 runs 15 residues. Whole-study findings and limits: Dose levels from 0.1 to 3.0 mg/kg saw CD4+ and CD8+ blood T cells expand clonally by week 6.

Produced via immunoSEQ multiplex PCR; TCRdb's table is partial and in-frame only. The table lists 28,000 or so clones, 90% to 95% of them singletons. In regard to this clone: The target antigen is unknown.

The chain links TRBV11-2 to TRBJ2-2, with D hard to call. The sequence was obtained from an adult with an advanced solid tumor such as melanoma, head and neck, liver or kidney cancer. Sample: CD4+ or CD8+ T cells sorted from blood, taken in a trial of the OX40 agonist ivuxolimab. CDR3 loop: CASSPFPSVLGELFF. The CDR3 coding sequence is TGTGCCAGCAGCCCCTTCCCGTCCGTGCTCGGGGAGCTGTTTTTT.